Shown below are 7 T cell receptor beta chains from a single sample sequenced in a study of blood T cell repertoires in COVID-19. TCRdb's copy holds only in-frame clones and misses some; the assay was immunoSEQ multiplex PCR. The table has 250,000 to 300,000 clones, about nine tenths seen once. Input material: PBMCs or T cells enriched from blood (not recorded which). The source is a man between 18 and 29 years old who had recovered from COVID-19.

V and J are TRBV4-1 and TRBJ1-3, with D tentatively TRBD1 (5 bases). The V end lost 0 bases, the J end lost 2 bases, and 8 bases lay between the germline ends. Germline-derived CDR1 and CDR2 are MGHRA and YSYEKL. The length of the CDR3 is 15 residues. Here the CDR3 reads CASSQDLRAGNTIYF. DNA of the CDR3: TGCGCCAGCAGCCAAGATCTCAGGGCTGGAAACACCATATATTTT.

The V call is TRBV5-1, the J call TRBJ2-2, with TRBD2 identical over 7 bases. The germline V gene encodes CDR1 SGHRS and CDR2 YFSETQ. This CDR3 contains 16 residues. Losses at the gene ends were 1 base for V and 3 bases for J; bases not matched to a gene: 6. CDR3 sequence (DNA): TGCGCCAGCAGCTTGTGGCAAGCGGGGCACACCGGGGAGCTGTTTTTT. Amino acid sequence: CASSLWQAGHTGELFF. Using reference TRBV5-1 and TRBJ2-2 for the parts outside the CDR3, the full variable domain is KAGVTQTPRYLIKTRGQQVTLSCSPISGHRSVSWYQQTPGQGLQFLFEYFSETQRNKGNFPGRFSGRQFSNSRSEMNVSTLELGDSALYLCASSLWQAGHTGELFFGEGSRLTVL.

The rearrangement uses TRBV10-2 and TRBJ1-6; D not resolved. The CDR3 totals 13 residues. Germline V CDR1 and CDR2: WSHSY, SAAADI. The V end lost 3 bases, the J end lost 6 bases, and 6 bases lay between the germline ends. CDR3 protein: CASSEGGNSPLHF. DNA for the CDR3: TGCGCCAGCAGTGAAGGAGGTAATTCACCCCTCCACTTT.

A single count supports this clone. The V and J genes are TRBV7-9 and TRBJ1-2; D ambiguous. This CDR3 region has 15 residues. Germline V lookup: CDR1 SEHNR, CDR2 FQNEAQ (reference sequence). V lost 5 bases and J lost 0, with 13 bases in between. CDR3 residues: CASSPPRAPNYGYTF. DNA for the CDR3: TGTGCCAGCAGCCCCCCGCGAGCCCCTAACTATGGCTACACCTTC.

The rearrangement joins TRBV5-4 to TRBJ2-3; the match to TRBD1 covers 7 bases. The CDR3 loop spans 18 amino acids. The germline V gene encodes CDR1 SGHNT and CDR2 YYREEE (reference sequence). The V and J ends lost 4 bases and 2 bases, in that order; junction bases with no gene match: 16. CDR3 loop: CASSRTGSLGGLTDTQYF. The CDR3 region has the DNA TGTGCCAGCAGCAGGACAGGCTCCCTTGGGGGTCTCACAGATACGCAGTATTTT.

The chain has TRBV2 and TRBJ2-7; 7 nucleotides line up with TRBD1. From germline, CDR1 is SNHLY and CDR2 FYNNEI. The CDR3 consists of 13 residues. The J segment lost 6 bases and the V segment lost 4 bases, leaving 6 bases of the junction unmatched. CDR3 in amino acids: CASSVGAGGEQYF. The DNA for the CDR3 is TGTGCCAGCAGTGTGGGTGCAGGGGGCGAGCAGTACTTC.

This chain links TRBV11-3 with TRBJ2-7, with 14 bases matching TRBD2. The length of the CDR3 is 15 residues. With V trimmed by 2 bases and J by 6 bases, 3 bases remained unmatched. Germline CDR1 is SGHNT and CDR2 is YENEEA. CDR3 sequence (DNA): TGTGCCAGCAGCTTACCGGGACTAGCGGGAGCCGAGCAGTACTTC. Its translation: CASSLPGLAGAEQYF.